The next 7 T cell receptor beta chains were all read from a single sample in a study of early T cells in non-severe SARS-CoV-2 infection. Each CDR3 protein is one row after TCRdb ran MiXCR on the 5' RACE reads. This sample yields tens of thousands of distinct CDR3 sequences, of which approximately 6.1% are seen a single time; 4.8% belongs to the top ten. Sequenced input: whole blood. All receptors derive from an adult who was a healthcare worker with PCR-confirmed SARS-CoV-2 infection or an uninfected control (not recorded which).

In its sample, this clonotype was seen many times. The chain combines TRBV20-1 with TRBJ2-3; 8 bases are a match to TRBD2. Unmatched junction bases numbered 7, after V lost 1 base and J lost 4 bases. Looked up from germline, CDR1 is DFQATT and CDR2 is SNEGSKA (reference sequence). The CDR3 is made up of 15 amino acids. CDR3 coding DNA: TGCAGTGCTAGAGGCCCGGGGGGGCAGGCAGATACGCAGTATTTT. It codes for CSARGPGGQADTQYF.

This clonotype has ten or more counts. This chain joins TRBV29-1 and TRBJ2-6; weak D call: TRBD1 (6 bases). The V gene lost 4 bases and the J gene lost 0 bases, with 19 bases spanning the gap. This CDR3 contains 18 residues. CDR1 and CDR2 (germline): SQVTM, ANQGSEA. CDR3 nucleotides: TGCAGCGTTGGCAGGGGTCCAACCCCAAACTCTGGGGCCAACGTCCTGACTTTC. This sequence encodes CSVGRGPTPNSGANVLTF.

This clonotype was counted at least ten times. This chain joins TRBV27 and TRBJ1-4, with D possibly being TRBD1 (6 bases). Trimming took 4 bases from V and 8 from J, leaving 14 bases between them. The CDR3 runs to 14 residues. CDR1 is MNHEY and CDR2 is SMNVEV in the germline V gene (reference sequence). This CDR3 is CASSSRRDTEKLFF. CDR3 DNA: TGTGCCAGCAGTTCCCGCCGGGACACGGAAAAACTGTTTTTT.

This clonotype was recorded many times. The chain joins TRBV7-2 to TRBJ2-1; possibly TRBD2 for D (5 bases). Trimming took off 6 bases at V and 5 bases at J, with 17 bases between the two ends. Germline lookup yields CDR1 SGHTA and CDR2 FQGNSA. The length of the CDR3 is 15 residues. CDR3 protein: CASSLDYGGHNEQFF. The CDR3, as DNA: TGTGCCAGCAGTCTAGACTACGGCGGGCACAATGAGCAGTTCTTC. The full variable domain, rest sourced from reference TRBV7-2 and TRBJ2-1, is GAGVSQSPSNKVTEKGKDVELRCDPISGHTALYWYRQSLGQGLEFLIYFQGNSAPDKSGLPSDRFSAERTGGSVSTLTIQRTQQEDSAVYLCASSLDYGGHNEQFFGPGTRLTVL.

This clonotype was found many times. This sequence joins TRBV6-6 and TRBJ2-5, with 8 bases identical to TRBD2. This CDR3 spans 16 amino acids. The V and J ends lost 7 bases and 3 bases, in that order; junction bases with no gene match: 13. Germline CDR1 reads MNHNY; CDR2 reads SVGAGI (reference sequence). CDR3 region: CASTQRGAGEEETQYF. Written as DNA, the CDR3 is TGTGCCAGCACCCAACGCGGAGCGGGAGAAGAAGAGACCCAGTACTTC.

This clonotype appeared many times. The chain carries TRBV21-1 and TRBJ1-3; TRBD1 is the table's D call, not checked against the DNA. TRBV21-1 is flagged as a pseudogene. This CDR3 region has 16 residues. CDR3 DNA sequence: TGTGCCAGCAGCAAAAGCCCGGGAATAATAGGAAACACCATATATTTT. Its translation is CASSKSPGIIGNTIYF.

V and J are TRBV11-3 and TRBJ2-1; TRBD1 matches 8 bases. V shed 3 bases, J shed 5 bases, and the junction held 6 bases outside the gene matches. The CDR3 is made up of 15 amino acids. CDR1 and CDR2 from the germline V gene are SGHNT and YENEEA. The chain's CDR3 is CASSFGQGGNNEQFF. CDR3 in DNA: TGTGCCAGCAGCTTCGGACAGGGTGGAAACAATGAGCAGTTCTTC.